The 20 T cell receptor beta chains presented below share a single source sample, sequenced in a study of T-cell reconstitution after alpha-beta-depleted transplantation in children. Library preparation (for TCRbeta) was performed with unique molecular identifiers. One entry per CDR3 protein, called by TCRdb with MiXCR from the PCR reads. The table lists 200,000 to 250,000 distinct CDR3 sequences, around 12% of them singletons. Specimen: PBMCs from the stem cell graft donor, collected from the stem cell graft. Receptors originate from a human donor who donated a stem cell graft to a child with acute lymphoblastic leukemia.

The table lists this clonotype with many counts. The V call is TRBV29-1, the J call TRBJ1-3; D remains unclear. V gave up 0 bases and J gave up 4 bases, with 4 bases separating them. The germline gives CDR1 SQVTM, CDR2 ANQGSEA. This CDR3 is 12 amino acids long. CDR3 sequence reads: CSVEDPGNTIYF. The CDR3 DNA reads as TGCAGCGTTGAAGATCCCGGAAACACCATATATTTT.

This clonotype was recorded at least ten times. The gene calls are TRBV12-3 or TRBV12-4 and TRBJ2-7; possible D gene TRBD1, 5 bases. The CDR3 spans 14 residues. Trimming removed 1 base from V and 7 bases from J, with 14 bases in between. The CDR3 DNA follows: TGTGCCAGCAGTTTAGGGGTGGGGCCCCTGGAGCAGTACTTC. Translation: CASSLGVGPLEQYF.

This clonotype was seen many times. This chain connects TRBV7-9 to TRBJ1-1; weak D call: TRBD1 (6 bases). The CDR3 is made up of 13 amino acids. Germline CDR1 reads SEHNR; CDR2 reads FQNEAQ (reference sequence). V was clipped by 3 bases and J by 3 bases, with 8 bases between them. The DNA of the CDR3 is TGTGCCAGCAGCTTCGGGGGCTACACTGAAGCTTTCTTT. It codes for CASSFGGYTEAFF.

This clonotype was observed at least ten times. This chain connects TRBV7-2 to TRBJ2-7; D could derive from TRBD1 or TRBD2 (5 bases each). There are 16 residues in the CDR3. CDR1 is SGHTA, CDR2 FQGNSA, per germline. V lost 1 base and J 2 bases, leaving 15 bases between the germline ends. Written as DNA, the CDR3 is TGTGCCAGCAGCTTAGTACCCAGGGAGAGGCCCTACGAGCAGTACTTC. Translated, it gives CASSLVPRERPYEQYF. The variable domain in full, completed from reference TRBV7-2 and TRBJ2-7, reads GAGVSQSPSNKVTEKGKDVELRCDPISGHTALYWYRQSLGQGLEFLIYFQGNSAPDKSGLPSDRFSAERTGGSVSTLTIQRTQQEDSAVYLCASSLVPRERPYEQYFGPGTRLTVT.

This clonotype was counted ten times or more. The chain has TRBV30 and TRBJ1-3; D unclear. Germline assignment: CDR1 GTSNPN and CDR2 SVGIG (reference sequence). Trimming shortened V by 3 bases and J by 0 bases, and 3 bases separated the two germline ends. CDR3 size: 12 residues. The CDR3 protein is CAWRSSGNTIYF. In nucleotides, the CDR3 is TGTGCCTGGAGAAGCTCTGGAAACACCATATATTTT.

This clonotype was recorded at least ten times. This chain connects TRBV18 to TRBJ2-1; TRBD1 might be the D (6 bases). The V gene lost 5 bases and the J gene lost 9 bases, with 26 bases spanning the gap. CDR3 length: 17 residues. Per germline, CDR1 KGHSH and CDR2 LQKENI. The CDR3 spells CASSTSFGTPTTIEQFF. In DNA, the CDR3 is TGTGCCAGCTCAACCTCTTTCGGGACACCGACGACGATTGAGCAGTTCTTC.

This clonotype was seen ten or more times. V gene TRBV24-1 combines with J gene TRBJ2-3; D possibly corresponds to TRBD2 (6 bases). The CDR3 spans 15 residues. Trimming stripped 9 bases from V and 0 bases from J, with 15 bases between. In germline, CDR1 is KGHDR, CDR2 SFDVKD. Here the CDR3 DNA reads TGTGCCACCTCCGCTTTAGCGGCTAGCACAGATACGCAGTATTTT. Translation gives CATSALAASTDTQYF.

In its sample, this clonotype was seen many times. The CDR3 DNA reads TGTGCCAGCAGTCCGGAGGCCGGGGGCCGAGATACGCAGTATTTT. Its translation: CASSPEAGGRDTQYF. The chain recombines TRBV27 with TRBJ2-3; the D gene could be TRBD1 or TRBD2 (6 bases each). CDR1 and CDR2 (germline): MNHEY, SMNVEV (reference sequence). This CDR3 is 15 amino acids long. V was trimmed by 5 bases and J by 5 bases, leaving 17 bases between them.

This clonotype occurred many times. CDR3 nucleotide sequence: TGCAGTGTACAGGGGGCGGAAGATACGCAGTATTTT. Amino acids: CSVQGAEDTQYF. V is TRBV20-1 and J is TRBJ2-3; 9 bases fit TRBD1. V lost 7 bases and J lost 5; bases outside the gene matches: 4. The germline V gene encodes CDR1 DFQATT and CDR2 SNEGSKA (reference sequence). The CDR3 contains 12 residues.

This clonotype came up many times. This chain uses TRBV7-8 with TRBJ2-5; D could derive from TRBD1 or TRBD2 (5 bases each). V was shortened by 5 bases and J by 4 bases, with 8 bases between the two germline ends. Germline CDR1 is SGHVS and CDR2 is FQNEAQ. The CDR3 sequence is 12 residues long. CDR3 in DNA: TGTGCCAGCAGCCAGGGAGCAGAGACCCAGTACTTC. Its protein is CASSQGAETQYF.

This clonotype has at least ten counts. The chain has TRBV3-1 and TRBJ2-7; D gene ambiguous. Trimming removed 1 base at V and 6 bases at J, with 4 bases between. The CDR3 has 11 residues. The germline V gene encodes CDR1 LGHDT and CDR2 YNNKEL (reference sequence). The CDR3 sequence: CASSQGSEQYF. In DNA form, the CDR3 reads TGTGCCAGCAGCCAAGGGAGCGAGCAGTACTTC.

This clonotype was detected many times. V gene TRBV20-1 combines with J gene TRBJ1-4; D gene uncertain. Trimming stripped 5 bases from V and 7 bases from J, with 17 bases between. This CDR3 contains 14 residues. Germline V gene lookup returns CDR1 DFQATT and CDR2 SNEGSKA (reference sequence). CDR3 loop: CSAAPDLYGEKLFF. CDR3 bases: TGCAGTGCTGCTCCGGACCTGTACGGTGAAAAACTGTTTTTT.

At least ten counts were recorded for this clonotype. The rearrangement links TRBV7-9 to TRBJ1-1; the D is unclear. Trimming shortened V by 5 bases and J by 4 bases, and 8 bases separated the two germline ends. Germline CDR1 and CDR2: SEHNR and FQNEAQ (reference sequence). CDR3 length: 12 residues. The CDR3 bases are TGTGCCAGCAGCCAGAAAAGCACTGAAGCTTTCTTT. Protein sequence: CASSQKSTEAFF.

This clonotype was seen ten or more times. The genes are TRBV27 and TRBJ2-3; 10 bases align to TRBD2. There are 14 residues in the CDR3. From germline, CDR1 is MNHEY and CDR2 SMNVEV (reference sequence). The ends lost 5 bases at V and 5 bases at J; junction bases unmatched: 4. The CDR3 DNA is TGTGCCAGCAGTGGGCCTAGCGGGGGAGATACGCAGTATTTT. It specifies CASSGPSGGDTQYF.

The chain recombines TRBV15 with TRBJ2-1; tentatively, D is TRBD1 or TRBD2 (5 bases each). Trimming cost V 3 bases and J 15 bases, with 18 bases left between them. The CDR3 is 13 amino acids. CDR1 and CDR2 from the germline V gene are LNHNV and YYDKDF (reference sequence). The CDR3 nucleotides are TGTGCCACCAGCAGTGCTCCGGGACGGATGTTGTTCTTC. This encodes CATSSAPGRMLFF.

This clonotype came up many times. V and J are TRBV7-2 and TRBJ1-5; D gene uncertain. Germline values: CDR1 SGHTA, CDR2 FQGNSA. There are 13 residues in the CDR3. The V gene lost 4 bases and the J gene lost 3 bases, with 7 bases spanning the gap. CDR3 in amino acids: CASSSTFNQPQHF. The DNA of the CDR3 is TGTGCCAGCAGCTCGACCTTCAATCAGCCCCAGCATTTT.

Many counts were recorded for this clonotype. The rearrangement uses TRBV5-1 and TRBJ2-3; the D call may be TRBD1 or TRBD2 (5 bases each). The CDR3 is made up of 12 amino acids. The ends were cut back, 0 bases at V and 8 bases at J, with 7 bases in the middle. CDR1 and CDR2 from the germline V gene are SGHRS and YFSETQ. CDR3 sequence (DNA): TGCGCCAGCAGCTTGGATGGGGGTACGCAGTATTTT. This codes for CASSLDGGTQYF.

This clonotype was seen only a few times. The V gene is TRBV7-2, the J gene TRBJ2-3; 10 nucleotides align to TRBD2. The germline V gene encodes CDR1 SGHTA and CDR2 FQGNSA. CDR3 length equals 16 residues. V dropped 2 bases and J dropped 2; count of bases not matched to a gene: 4. The CDR3 loop reads CASSLRTSGTTDTQYF. The CDR3 nucleotides are TGTGCCAGCAGCTTAAGAACTAGCGGGACCACAGATACGCAGTATTTT.

The V call is TRBV19, the J call TRBJ2-5; 9 bases align to TRBD1. This CDR3 is 16 amino acids long. Germline V gene data show CDR1 as LNHDA and CDR2 as SQIVND (reference sequence). Trimming took 6 bases from V and 6 from J; bases not matched to a gene: 14. The CDR3 DNA sequence: TGTGCCAGTAGCCCCGGACAGGGGCTAGGTGGGAAGACCCAGTACTTC. Translated, it gives CASSPGQGLGGKTQYF.

This clonotype was observed many times. The J gene is TRBJ2-1, the V gene TRBV12-3 or TRBV12-4; D possibly uses TRBD1 or TRBD2 (5 bases each). Between the trimmed V and J ends, which lost 7 bases and 4 bases, there was a span of 11 bases. The CDR3 loop spans 13 amino acids. The CDR3 protein is CASTWGRYNEQFF. The CDR3 bases are TGTGCCAGCACTTGGGGACGGTACAATGAGCAGTTCTTC.